The entry below describes one TCR beta chain. The sample belongs to a study of blood T cell repertoires in COVID-19. In the study overall: Material from acute and convalescent COVID-19 was sourced from the United States, Italy and Spain. PBMCs, B-cell-depleted T cells, or T cells provided the cDNA or gDNA that made up the material.

In the authors' workflow: It was from reference gene primer amplification that nucleated cell counts were estimated. Clones were sequenced by immunoSEQ multiplex PCR, and TCRdb holds only the in-frame ones, with some missing. That table gives V, J and clone size, and the DNA gave D and trimming. The sample shows 72,000 or so clones, 80% to 95% of them seen only once. V lost 0 bases and J lost 5, with 10 bases in between. Germline CDR1 reads SEHNR; CDR2 reads FQNEAQ (reference sequence). CDR3 length equals 14 residues. The rearrangement links TRBV7-9 to TRBJ2-5; D call uncertain. The sequenced sample consisted of peripheral blood. The TCR sequence derives from a woman of 80 years or more with acute or convalescent COVID-19. Here the CDR3 reads CASSLASGSETQYF. CDR3 in DNA: TGTGCCAGCAGCTTAGCGTCAGGTTCCGAGACCCAGTACTTC.